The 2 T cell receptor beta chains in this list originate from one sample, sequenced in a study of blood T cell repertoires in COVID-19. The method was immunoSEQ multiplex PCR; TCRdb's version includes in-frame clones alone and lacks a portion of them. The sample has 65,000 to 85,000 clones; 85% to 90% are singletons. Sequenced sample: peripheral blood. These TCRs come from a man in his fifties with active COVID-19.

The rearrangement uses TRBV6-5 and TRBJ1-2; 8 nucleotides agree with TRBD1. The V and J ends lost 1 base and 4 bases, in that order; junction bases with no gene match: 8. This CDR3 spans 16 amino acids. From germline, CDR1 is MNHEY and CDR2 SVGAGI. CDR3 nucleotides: TGTGCCAGCAGTTACTATAGGACAGGGACTTTCTATGGCTACACCTTC. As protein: CASSYYRTGTFYGYTF.

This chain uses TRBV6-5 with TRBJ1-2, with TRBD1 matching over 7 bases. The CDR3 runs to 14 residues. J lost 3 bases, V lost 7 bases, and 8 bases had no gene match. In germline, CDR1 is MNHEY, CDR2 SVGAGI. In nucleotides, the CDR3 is TGTGCCAGCACGACAGGGACCTTTTACTATGGCTACACCTTC. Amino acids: CASTTGTFYYGYTF.